The 2 T cell receptor beta chains below all came from one sample that was sequenced in a study of blood T cell repertoires in COVID-19. Generated by immunoSEQ multiplex PCR, the TCRdb table keeps only in-frame clones and is missing some. Of 250,000 to 350,000 clones detected, roughly 80% appear once; the ten largest clones hold less than 20%. Sequenced: peripheral blood. These receptor sequences come from an older person with COVID-19, enrolled during active disease.

This rearrangement joins TRBV11-2 to TRBJ2-1; 8 bases map to TRBD1. V shed 2 bases, J shed 5 bases, and the junction held 8 bases outside the gene matches. CDR1 and CDR2 from the germline V gene are SGHAT and FQNNGV. The CDR3 has 16 amino acids. CDR3 in DNA: TGTGCCAGCAGCTTACTAGGACAGGGCGAGAACAATGAGCAGTTCTTC. This encodes CASSLLGQGENNEQFF.

The V gene is TRBV19, the J gene TRBJ1-2; tentatively, D is TRBD1 (5 bases). This CDR3 comprises 17 residues. CDR1 LNHDA and CDR2 SQIVND come from the germline V gene (reference sequence). Between the trimmed V and J ends, which lost 0 bases and 8 bases, there was a span of 22 bases. DNA for the CDR3: TGTGCCAGTAGTATAGATTTCGCCAGGGAGGTCACGCTCGGCTACACCTTC. Its translation is CASSIDFAREVTLGYTF.